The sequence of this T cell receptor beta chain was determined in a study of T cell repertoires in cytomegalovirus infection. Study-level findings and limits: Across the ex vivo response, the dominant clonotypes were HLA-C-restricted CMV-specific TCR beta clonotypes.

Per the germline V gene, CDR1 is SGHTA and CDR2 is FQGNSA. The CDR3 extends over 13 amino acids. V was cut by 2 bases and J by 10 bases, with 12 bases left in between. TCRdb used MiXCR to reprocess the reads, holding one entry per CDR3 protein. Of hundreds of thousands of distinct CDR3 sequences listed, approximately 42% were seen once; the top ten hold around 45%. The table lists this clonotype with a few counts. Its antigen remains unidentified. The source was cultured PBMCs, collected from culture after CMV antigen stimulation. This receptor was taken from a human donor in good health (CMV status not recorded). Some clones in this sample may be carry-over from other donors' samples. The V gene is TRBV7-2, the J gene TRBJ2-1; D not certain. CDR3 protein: CASSLTQIGEQFF. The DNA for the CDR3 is TGTGCCAGCAGCTTAACCCAAATCGGGGAGCAGTTCTTC.